The 14 T cell receptor beta chains below come from one sample, sequenced in a study of human T cells and chemical hapten exposure. TCRdb reprocessed the RACE reads with MiXCR, giving one entry per CDR3 protein. The top ten clones hold about 3.5% of a sample with about 82,000 distinct CDR3 sequences, approximately 10% of them seen once. Sample time point: patch test 3, about 24 weeks after DPC sensitization. Noted treatment: therapeutic diphenylcyclopropenone sensitization with weekly scalp DPC. This sample comprised whole blood, obtained in connection with sensitization to the hapten diphenylcyclopropenone (DPC). These receptors all come from a woman aged 45-60 years with alopecia areata. Some clones in this sample may be carry-over from other donors' samples.

This clonotype appeared many times. The V and J genes are TRBV5-1 and TRBJ2-1; 12 nucleotides line up with TRBD2. Germline CDR1 and CDR2: SGHRS and YFSETQ. Germline trimming cut 3 bases from V and 2 bases from J; bases unmatched to any gene: 6. This CDR3 contains 17 residues. In nucleotides, the CDR3 is TGCGCCAGCAGCTCCGGACTAGCGGGACTCACCTACAATGAGCAGTTCTTC. This encodes CASSSGLAGLTYNEQFF.

There are a few counts of this clonotype. The chain couples TRBV9 to TRBJ2-7, with 9 bases that match TRBD2. The germline V gene encodes CDR1 SGDLS and CDR2 YYNGEE. The CDR3 loop spans 14 amino acids. J gave up 3 bases and V 4 bases, and 5 bases lay outside the gene matches. The CDR3 DNA reads as TGTGCCAGCAGCACAAGCGGGAGGTACTACGAGCAGTACTTC. As protein: CASSTSGRYYEQYF.

This clonotype was counted ten times or more. V gene TRBV6-5 combines with J gene TRBJ2-1, with 9 bases that match TRBD2. With V trimmed by 4 bases and J by 5 bases, 6 bases remained unmatched. This CDR3 region has 15 residues. Germline V lookup: CDR1 MNHEY, CDR2 SVGAGI. CDR3 sequence: CASSSPGLANNEQFF. CDR3 DNA sequence: TGTGCCAGCAGTTCGCCGGGACTAGCAAACAATGAGCAGTTCTTC.

In its sample, this clonotype was seen many times. This chain joins TRBV6-5 and TRBJ1-4; TRBD1 agrees at 10 bases. This CDR3 has 16 amino acids. The V and J ends lost 2 bases and 5 bases, in that order; junction bases with no gene match: 5. Germline CDR1 and CDR2: MNHEY and SVGAGI. The CDR3 here is CASSYKRGQGNEKLFF. The CDR3 DNA reads TGTGCCAGCAGTTACAAGAGGGGACAGGGGAATGAAAAACTGTTTTTT.

This clonotype was counted ten times or more. This chain uses TRBV4-3 with TRBJ2-3, with 8 bases aligning to TRBD1. The CDR3 has 15 residues. The V and J ends lost 6 bases and 6 bases, in that order; junction bases with no gene match: 11. Germline V gene sequence: CDR1 LGHNA, CDR2 YSLEER. The CDR3 reads CASSLGTGGGDTQYF. For the CDR3, the DNA is TGCGCCAGCAGTCTCGGGACAGGTGGGGGGGATACGCAGTATTTT.

The rearrangement uses TRBV7-3 and TRBJ2-1; 13 nucleotides align to TRBD2. CDR1 SGHTA and CDR2 FQGTGA come from the germline V gene. This CDR3 has 14 amino acids. The V segment lost 5 bases and the J segment 7 bases; nucleotides outside the gene matches: 2. For the CDR3, the DNA is TGTGCCAGCAGCACTAGCGGGAGGGCTAATGAGCAGTTCTTC. As protein: CASSTSGRANEQFF.

This clonotype was observed many times. The V call is TRBV6-1, the J call TRBJ1-2; D unresolved. The CDR3 has 13 residues. The V end was cut by 3 bases, the J end by 8 bases, with 13 bases between. The germline CDR1 and CDR2 sequences are MNHNS and SASEGT. The CDR3 DNA reads TGTGCCAGCAGTGACGGCGGACGACCCGGCTACACCTTC. As protein: CASSDGGRPGYTF.

This clonotype was detected ten times or more. The chain recombines TRBV6-2 or TRBV6-3 with TRBJ1-1; 9 positions agree with TRBD1. Unmatched junction bases numbered 4, after V lost 2 bases and J lost 0 bases. The length of the CDR3 is 16 residues. Germline V gene data show CDR1 as MNHEY and CDR2 as SVGEGT. The DNA of the CDR3 is TGTGCCAGCAGTTACCACGGGACAGGGTTGAACACTGAAGCTTTCTTT. Protein product: CASSYHGTGLNTEAFF.

This clonotype was seen more than once but under ten times. The J gene is TRBJ2-4, the V gene TRBV3-1, with 7 bases lining up with TRBD2. The V segment lost 4 bases and the J segment 13 bases; nucleotides outside the gene matches: 10. The CDR3 covers 13 residues. Germline CDR1 LGHDT, CDR2 YNNKEL (reference sequence). This chain's CDR3 is CASSRLSSGGQYF. The CDR3 nucleotides are TGTGCCAGCAGCCGCTTAAGTTCGGGGGGACAGTACTTC.

The V and J genes are TRBV6-2 or TRBV6-3 and TRBJ2-3; D gene unclear. The CDR3 covers 15 residues. Germline V lookup: CDR1 MNHEY, CDR2 SVGEGT. Trimming left V 6 bases short and J 0 bases short, with 13 bases between. The CDR3 spells CASRARRGSTDTQYF. For the CDR3, the DNA is TGTGCCAGCAGGGCCCGTCGCGGAAGCACAGATACGCAGTATTTT.

This clonotype was detected only a few times. The chain couples TRBV29-1 to TRBJ2-7; D is undetermined. V dropped 4 bases and J dropped 3 bases, with 7 bases sitting between them. The CDR3 is 11 residues long. From germline, CDR1 is SQVTM and CDR2 ANQGSEA. CDR3 nucleotides: TGCAGCGTTGGCGACCTCTACGAGCAGTACTTC. This codes for CSVGDLYEQYF.

This clonotype came up many times. The V and J genes are TRBV5-1 and TRBJ2-7; D unclear. Per germline, CDR1 SGHRS and CDR2 YFSETQ. Trimming left V 1 base short and J 6 bases short, with 14 bases between. The CDR3 runs to 14 residues. The CDR3 DNA follows: TGCGCCAGCAGCTTGCCGTCGGACGCCTCCGAGCAGTACTTC. Protein: CASSLPSDASEQYF. The full variable domain, completed using reference TRBV5-1 and TRBJ2-7, is KAGVTQTPRYLIKTRGQQVTLSCSPISGHRSVSWYQQTPGQGLQFLFEYFSETQRNKGNFPGRFSGRQFSNSRSEMNVSTLELGDSALYLCASSLPSDASEQYFGPGTRLTVT.

This clonotype was found many times. V gene TRBV24-1 combines with J gene TRBJ1-5, with 7 bases identical to TRBD1. Trimming at V came to 7 bases and at J to 3 bases, leaving 5 bases not matched to a gene. Germline V gene lookup returns CDR1 KGHDR and CDR2 SFDVKD. The CDR3 loop spans 14 amino acids. The CDR3 DNA reads TGTGCCACCAGACCAGGGGGTCCCAATCAGCCCCAGCATTTT. Its protein is CATRPGGPNQPQHF.

This clonotype was detected only a few times. The chain has TRBV6-2 or TRBV6-3 and TRBJ2-7; D is possibly TRBD2 (6 bases). The germline V gene encodes CDR1 MNHEY and CDR2 SVGEGT. Trimming shortened V by 7 bases and J by 7 bases, and 17 bases separated the two germline ends. The CDR3 sequence is 13 residues long. The CDR3: CASINGGSREQYF. The CDR3 DNA reads as TGTGCCAGCATCAACGGAGGGTCAAGGGAGCAGTACTTC.